Listed here are 21 T cell receptor beta chains from one sample, sequenced in a study of T cells in localized non-small cell lung cancer. TCRdb's table, derived via immunoSEQ multiplex PCR, lists solely in-frame clones and lacks some. Of over 45,000 clones listed, 60% to 85% were seen once; the top ten hold roughly a sixth. The sequencing here drew on peripheral blood, taken before any cancer treatment. The source is a man aged 35-75 years with stage I squamous cell lung carcinoma.

This rearrangement joins TRBV11-3 to TRBJ2-7; D gene unclear. The germline V gene has CDR1 SGHNT and CDR2 YENEEA. This CDR3 has 12 amino acids. V gave up 5 bases and J gave up 6 bases, with 11 bases separating them. CDR3 bases: TGTGCCAGCAGCACCCAGAGAGGCGAGCAGTACTTC. Its translation is CASSTQRGEQYF.

The chain uses TRBV5-4 and TRBJ2-7; a possible D gene is TRBD2 (7 bases). Germline V gene sequence: CDR1 SGHNT, CDR2 YYREEE (reference sequence). The V end lost 2 bases, the J end lost 5 bases, and 11 bases lay between the germline ends. This CDR3 has 13 residues. In DNA form, the CDR3 reads TGTGCCAGCAGCTTAACAGGGAGGGACGAGCAGTACTTC. The encoded protein is CASSLTGRDEQYF.

This clone was seen only a few times. J is TRBJ1-6 and V is TRBV2; 10 nucleotides match TRBD1. Unmatched junction bases numbered 1, after V lost 0 bases and J lost 8 bases. Per the germline V gene, CDR1 is SNHLY and CDR2 is FYNNEI. The CDR3 sequence is 15 residues long. The CDR3 reads CASSEAGQGYSPLHF. The DNA of the CDR3 is TGTGCCAGCAGTGAAGCGGGACAGGGGTATTCACCCCTCCACTTT.

The genes are TRBV7-3 and TRBJ2-7; weak D call: TRBD2 (5 bases). Germline V gene data show CDR1 as SGHTA and CDR2 as FQGTGA. This CDR3 comprises 15 residues. The V and J ends lost 7 bases and 2 bases respectively, with 18 bases between them. CDR3 DNA sequence: TGTGCCAGCACCTCGAGCGAATCCGGGGCCTACGAGCAGTACTTC. This translates into CASTSSESGAYEQYF.

The rearrangement joins TRBV7-2 to TRBJ1-6; D is possibly TRBD1 (6 bases). This CDR3 contains 15 residues. With 1 base removed from V and 7 bases from J, the gap between germline ends came to 11 bases. Germline V gene data show CDR1 as SGHTA and CDR2 as FQGNSA. Here the CDR3 DNA reads TGTGCCAGCAGCTTAGTCGAACAGGGAAATTCACCCCTCCACTTT. As protein: CASSLVEQGNSPLHF.

Only a few counts were recorded for this clone. The chain links TRBV11-2 to TRBJ2-5; TRBD2 aligns across 7 bases. The trim removed 5 bases at V and 2 bases at J, leaving 8 bases unmatched. Germline CDR1 reads SGHAT; CDR2 reads FQNNGV. The CDR3 has 15 amino acids. CDR3 DNA: TGTGCCAGCAGCGGCAGCGGGGTGGGGCAAGAGACCCAGTACTTC. It encodes CASSGSGVGQETQYF.

This sequence joins TRBV4-1 and TRBJ2-2; D may match TRBD1 or TRBD2 (5 bases each). The CDR3 sequence is 15 residues long. Trimming took 4 bases from V and 4 from J, leaving 13 bases between them. Germline V gene lookup returns CDR1 MGHRA and CDR2 YSYEKL. The DNA of the CDR3 is TGCGCCAGCAGCCCCGAAGGGACGGCCACCGGGGAGCTGTTTTTT. Encoded protein: CASSPEGTATGELFF.

The genes are TRBV18 and TRBJ2-1; perhaps TRBD1 as D (6 bases). Trimming cost V 2 bases and J 13 bases, with 15 bases left between them. CDR1 and CDR2 (germline): KGHSH, LQKENI. The CDR3 is 13 residues long. DNA of the CDR3: TGTGCCAGCTCACCAACCACACAGGGAATACAGTTCTTC. Its translation: CASSPTTQGIQFF.

The chain links TRBV23-1 to TRBJ2-2; the match to TRBD1 covers 7 bases. TRBV23-1 is reported as an ORF; its role is uncertain. V shed 7 bases and J 2 bases; nucleotides not matched to a gene: 19. This CDR3 spans 19 amino acids. The CDR3 DNA sequence: TGCGCCAGCACCCTAGGGGGCTGTCTGGGACAGCTTAACACCGGGGAGCTGTTTTTT. Amino acids: CASTLGGCLGQLNTGELFF.

V and J are TRBV7-9 and TRBJ1-3; D gene uncertain. With 2 bases removed from V and 4 bases from J, the gap between germline ends came to 12 bases. Germline assignment: CDR1 SEHNR and CDR2 FQNEAQ (reference sequence). The CDR3 is made up of 15 amino acids. The CDR3 loop is CASSLPRRLGNTIYF. The CDR3 bases are TGTGCCAGCAGCTTACCGAGGAGGCTCGGAAACACCATATATTTT. Using reference TRBV7-9 and TRBJ1-3 for the parts outside the CDR3, the full variable domain is DTGVSQNPRHKITKRGQNVTFRCDPISEHNRLYWYRQTLGQGPEFLTYFQNEAQLEKSRLLSDRFSAERPKGSFSTLEIQRTEQGDSAMYLCASSLPRRLGNTIYFGEGSWLTVV.

The CDR3 spells CASTLGKVAGNTIYF. The CDR3 nucleotides are TGTGCCAGCACTCTAGGGAAGGTGGCGGGAAACACCATATATTTT. The chain links TRBV13 to TRBJ1-3, with D unclear. Trimming cost V 7 bases and J 4 bases, with 17 bases left between them. CDR1 and CDR2 (germline): PRHDT, FYEKMQ (reference sequence). The CDR3 is 15 residues long.

The V call is TRBV19, the J call TRBJ1-2; D remains unclear. Trimming left V 1 base short and J 7 bases short, with 4 bases between. The CDR3 runs 11 residues. Germline V gene lookup returns CDR1 LNHDA and CDR2 SQIVND (reference sequence). The CDR3 DNA reads TGTGCCAGTAGTATAGGGGTTGGCTACACCTTC. It is translated as CASSIGVGYTF.

The chain recombines TRBV5-4 with TRBJ2-7; unclear D gene. CDR1 and CDR2 from the germline V gene are SGHNT and YYREEE (reference sequence). The CDR3 is made up of 14 amino acids. The ends were cut back, 0 bases at V and 2 bases at J, with 9 bases in the middle. The DNA of the CDR3 is TGTGCCAGCAGCTTGGCGGCGCCTCCCTACGAGCAGTACTTC. Translation gives CASSLAAPPYEQYF.

The V gene is TRBV11-2, the J gene TRBJ1-6; no clear D gene. The V end lost 0 bases, the J end lost 4 bases, and 7 bases lay between the germline ends. The CDR3 extends over 15 amino acids. Germline assignment: CDR1 SGHAT and CDR2 FQNNGV. The CDR3 DNA follows: TGTGCCAGCAGCTTAGAGGCAGATTATAATTCACCCCTCCACTTT. Protein: CASSLEADYNSPLHF.

V is TRBV4-3 and J is TRBJ1-3; the D gene is possibly TRBD1 (5 bases). Between the trimmed V and J ends, which lost 0 bases and 4 bases, there was a span of 10 bases. The CDR3 sequence is 15 residues long. The germline CDR1 and CDR2 sequences are LGHNA and YSLEER. For the CDR3, the DNA is TGCGCCAGCAGCCAAGATATCGGGGCCGGAAACACCATATATTTT. Its protein product is CASSQDIGAGNTIYF.

This clone was recorded once. Here the CDR3 reads CASRPGLAGYNEQFF. The CDR3 DNA follows: TGTGCCAGCAGGCCCGGACTAGCGGGGTACAATGAGCAGTTCTTC. The V call is TRBV6-5, the J call TRBJ2-1; TRBD2 matches at 12 bases. CDR1 and CDR2 (germline): MNHEY, SVGAGI. This CDR3 has 15 amino acids. Trimming took 6 bases from V and 4 from J; bases not matched to a gene: 4.

The chain uses TRBV20-1 and TRBJ2-7; D unresolved. Looked up from germline, CDR1 is DFQATT and CDR2 is SNEGSKA (reference sequence). The CDR3 has 11 amino acids. V was clipped by 7 bases and J by 2 bases, with 9 bases between them. The CDR3 nucleotides read TGCAGTGTAGACGAAACCTACGAGCAGTACTTC. Translating gives CSVDETYEQYF.

The chain uses TRBV14 and TRBJ1-4, with D possibly TRBD1 on 5 matching bases. Germline CDR1 reads SGHDN; CDR2 reads FVKESK. V was clipped by 4 bases and J by 5 bases, with 8 bases between them. The CDR3 sequence is 13 residues long. This chain's CDR3 is CASSRGVNEKLFF. Here the CDR3 DNA reads TGTGCCAGCAGCCGGGGGGTGAATGAAAAACTGTTTTTT.

The rearrangement uses TRBV7-9 and TRBJ2-7; the D is unclear. Germline CDR1 SEHNR, CDR2 FQNEAQ (reference sequence). V lost 4 bases and J lost 7, with 8 bases in between. This CDR3 is 11 amino acids long. CDR3 nucleotides: TGTGCCAGCAGCTCTGTCCTGGAGCAGTACTTC. Amino acid sequence: CASSSVLEQYF. Full variable domain (rest looked up from reference TRBV7-9 and TRBJ2-7): DTGVSQNPRHKITKRGQNVTFRCDPISEHNRLYWYRQTLGQGPEFLTYFQNEAQLEKSRLLSDRFSAERPKGSFSTLEIQRTEQGDSAMYLCASSSVLEQYFGPGTRLTVT.

This clone was seen a few times. This rearrangement joins TRBV5-1 to TRBJ1-6; D is possibly TRBD1 (6 bases). Trimming removed 4 bases from V and 6 bases from J, with 11 bases in between. Germline assignment: CDR1 SGHRS and CDR2 YFSETQ. The CDR3 covers 14 residues. The CDR3 nucleotides read TGCGCCAGCAGCCCGGACAGAACTAATTCACCCCTCCACTTT. This encodes CASSPDRTNSPLHF.

V usage is TRBV2 and J usage is TRBJ1-5; D is uncertain. The V end lost 3 bases, the J end lost 5 bases, and 5 bases lay between the germline ends. CDR1 and CDR2 from the germline V gene are SNHLY and FYNNEI. The CDR3 has 12 residues. Written as DNA, the CDR3 is TGTGCCAGCAGTGATAATTATCAGCCCCAGCATTTT. This encodes CASSDNYQPQHF.